A single sample gave rise to the 27 T cell receptor beta chains below, sequenced in a study of T cells in Graves' hyperthyroidism and ophthalmopathy. Amplification of TCR beta CDR3 regions used RNA as the template. Initially, a first-round RT-PCR of the TCR CDR3 employed the HTBI primer set. TCRdb analysed the multiplex PCR reads with MiXCR anew, one entry per CDR3 protein. This table holds a few hundred thousand distinct CDR3 sequences, 15% to 19% found once. Sequenced input: blood. These receptors originate from a woman aged 30 to 39 with Graves' hyperthyroidism.

The J gene is TRBJ1-4, the V gene TRBV6-1; D gene uncertain. CDR1 and CDR2 from the germline V gene are MNHNS and SASEGT. With 6 bases removed from V and 10 bases from J, the gap between germline ends came to 18 bases. The CDR3 is 14 amino acids. The CDR3 region is CASSDLGGRVKLFF. The CDR3 DNA follows: TGTGCCAGCAGCGATTTAGGAGGTCGAGTAAAACTGTTTTTT.

The chain employs TRBV11-2 and TRBJ2-1; 7 bases fit TRBD2. Trimming cost V 4 bases and J 15 bases; bases outside gene matches: 12. Germline-derived CDR1 and CDR2 are SGHAT and FQNNGV. The CDR3 consists of 13 residues. CDR3 coding DNA: TGTGCCAGCAGCTCCCCGACTAGCAGGAACCGGTTCTTC. Protein: CASSSPTSRNRFF.

CDR3: CASSPQGGVPYEQYF. CDR3 DNA: TGCGCCAGCAGCCCTCAAGGGGGGGTCCCCTACGAGCAGTACTTC. V usage is TRBV4-1 and J usage is TRBJ2-7, with D perhaps TRBD2 (7 bases). The CDR3 is made up of 15 amino acids. Germline V CDR1 and CDR2: MGHRA, YSYEKL. Trimming removed 4 bases at V and 2 bases at J, with 15 bases between.

This clonotype occurred many times. The rearrangement uses TRBV27 and TRBJ2-3; 13 nucleotides align to TRBD2. The CDR3 runs 16 residues. Germline V gene data show CDR1 as MNHEY and CDR2 as SMNVEV (reference sequence). The junction had 5 bases not matched to a gene; V was cut back by 6 bases and J by 2 bases. CDR3 residues: CASSTGLAGHTDTQYF. Here the CDR3 DNA reads TGTGCCAGCAGCACGGGACTAGCGGGACACACAGATACGCAGTATTTT.

This clonotype was detected only a few times. Being one base from a much bigger clone, this may be a read error. The rearrangement links TRBV30 to TRBJ1-2; no reliable D call. The CDR3 contains 13 residues. Germline V gives CDR1 GTSNPN, CDR2 SVGIG (reference sequence). V lost 0 bases to trimming and J lost 9 bases, with 14 bases between them. The CDR3 reads CAWSVGHAYSYTF. Written as DNA, the CDR3 is TGTGCCTGGAGTGTCGGGCACGCTTATAGCTACACCTTC. The variable domain in full, with the rest retrieved from reference TRBV30 and TRBJ1-2, is SQTIHQWPATLVQPVGSPLSLECTVEGTSNPNLYWYRQAAGRGLQLLFYSVGIGQISSEVPQNLSASRPQDRQFILSSKKLLLSDSGFYLCAWSVGHAYSYTFGSGTRLTVV.

This clonotype has at least ten counts. The genes are TRBV7-2 and TRBJ2-7, with 8 bases aligning to TRBD1. V shed 7 bases and J 1 base; nucleotides not matched to a gene: 6. The CDR3 totals 14 residues. The germline V gene has CDR1 SGHTA and CDR2 FQGNSA. The CDR3 nucleotides are TGTGCCAGCAACCCAGGGGGCAGGTCCTACGAGCAGTACTTC. Protein sequence: CASNPGGRSYEQYF.

This clonotype was found a few times. This sequence joins TRBV27 and TRBJ2-1, with 8 bases aligning to TRBD2. The CDR3 totals 13 residues. After removal of 10 bases from V and 14 bases from J, the junction contained 16 bases not matched to a gene. The V gene's germline CDR1 is MNHEY and CDR2 SMNVEV (reference sequence). The CDR3 DNA reads TGTGCCACTAGCGGGCTTCCCGGGGGTGGGGAGTTCTTC. Translating it yields CATSGLPGGGEFF.

V gene TRBV20-1 combines with J gene TRBJ2-7, with TRBD2 matching 9 bases. Germline CDR1 and CDR2: DFQATT and SNEGSKA (reference sequence). The junction had 15 bases not matched to a gene; V was cut back by 3 bases and J by 3 bases. The CDR3 covers 17 residues. The CDR3 DNA reads as TGCAGTGCTAGGGACAGAGGGATTAGCGGGAGAATCTACGAGCAGTACTTC. Residues: CSARDRGISGRIYEQYF.

This clonotype was counted many times. The chain carries TRBV18 and TRBJ2-3; tentative D call: TRBD2 (5 bases). This CDR3 comprises 13 residues. The germline V gene has CDR1 KGHSH and CDR2 LQKENI. Trimming took 5 bases from V and 5 from J, leaving 11 bases between them. DNA of the CDR3: TGTGCCAGCTCAAGCGGTCCGGGAGATACGCAGTATTTT. Its translation is CASSSGPGDTQYF. Full variable domain (remainder filled in from reference TRBV18 and TRBJ2-3): NAGVMQNPRHLVRRRGQEARLRCSPMKGHSHVYWYRQLPEEGLKFMVYLQKENIIDESGMPKERFSAEFPKEGPSILRIQQVVRGDSAAYFCASSSGPGDTQYFGPGTRLTVL.

Ten or more counts support this clonotype. The CDR3 sequence: CASSREYLDNNEQFF. The CDR3 coding sequence is TGTGCCAGCAGCCGGGAATATCTAGATAACAATGAGCAGTTCTTC. The J gene is TRBJ2-1, the V gene TRBV12-3 or TRBV12-4; weak D call: TRBD2 (5 bases). The CDR3 loop spans 15 amino acids. The V and J ends lost 6 bases and 5 bases respectively, with 17 bases between them.

This chain links TRBV19 with TRBJ1-1, with D possibly TRBD1 on 6 matching bases. The CDR3 has 15 amino acids. Trimming pared 3 bases from V and 5 bases from J, leaving 16 bases between. Germline CDR1 is LNHDA and CDR2 is SQIVND (reference sequence). The CDR3 nucleotides read TGTGCCAGTAGTATCGATTGGGGGCCGCAGACTGAAGCTTTCTTT. Residues: CASSIDWGPQTEAFF.

There are many counts of this clonotype. CDR3: CASSSRLAGVYEQYF. CDR3 coding DNA: TGCGCCAGCAGCTCAAGACTAGCGGGGGTCTACGAGCAGTACTTC. This chain connects TRBV5-1 to TRBJ2-7; 12 positions match TRBD2. The trim removed 3 bases at V and 3 bases at J, leaving 4 bases unmatched. CDR1 and CDR2 (germline): SGHRS, YFSETQ. The CDR3 runs 15 residues.

The sample holds many counts of this clonotype. This chain links TRBV11-2 with TRBJ2-7; TRBD1 agrees at 11 bases. CDR3 length: 15 residues. The germline V gene has CDR1 SGHAT and CDR2 FQNNGV. With 8 bases clipped from V and 3 bases from J, the junction kept 9 bases outside the gene matches. CDR3 sequence: CASAWTGTGGYEQYF. CDR3 nucleotides: TGTGCCAGCGCGTGGACCGGGACAGGGGGCTACGAGCAGTACTTC.

The table lists this clonotype with a few counts. The chain's CDR3 is CASSFKGVIYEQYF. CDR3 in DNA: TGTGCCAGCAGTTTTAAAGGGGTTATCTACGAGCAGTACTTC. The rearrangement uses TRBV12-3 or TRBV12-4 and TRBJ2-7, with D tentatively TRBD1 (5 bases). V lost 3 bases to trimming and J lost 3 bases, with 12 bases between them. This CDR3 comprises 14 residues.

This clonotype was detected many times. The rearrangement uses TRBV18 and TRBJ2-7; 11 bases line up with TRBD2. The length of the CDR3 is 15 residues. The V and J ends lost 6 bases and 3 bases, in that order; junction bases with no gene match: 7. The germline V gene has CDR1 KGHSH and CDR2 LQKENI. The CDR3 region is CASSALAGVIYEQYF. DNA for the CDR3: TGTGCCAGCTCGGCACTAGCGGGGGTGATCTACGAGCAGTACTTC.

This chain links TRBV29-1 with TRBJ2-2, with a possible D match to TRBD2 (7 bases). The CDR3 loop spans 15 amino acids. Trimming took 4 bases from V and 4 from J, leaving 16 bases between them. Germline V gives CDR1 SQVTM, CDR2 ANQGSEA. This CDR3 is CSVAGEGLRTGELFF. CDR3 sequence (DNA): TGCAGCGTTGCAGGGGAGGGCCTCCGCACCGGGGAGCTGTTTTTT.

This sequence joins TRBV29-1 and TRBJ2-3, with D hard to call. This CDR3 contains 10 residues. V lost 6 bases and J 5 bases, leaving 6 bases between the germline ends. Germline CDR1 SQVTM, CDR2 ANQGSEA. CDR3 sequence: CSVHRDTQYF. CDR3 in DNA: TGCAGCGTCCATAGAGATACGCAGTATTTT.

This clonotype was counted ten times or more. CDR3 nucleotides: TGTGCCAGCATGGGGGTATACGAGCAGTACTTC. Protein sequence: CASMGVYEQYF. The chain carries TRBV2 and TRBJ2-7; D might be TRBD1 or TRBD2, each matching 5 bases. V shed 7 bases and J shed 4 bases, with 8 bases lying between them. The length of the CDR3 is 11 residues. Germline assignment: CDR1 SNHLY and CDR2 FYNNEI.

This clonotype was observed a few times. The chain is built from TRBV20-1 and TRBJ1-1; unclear D gene. The length of the CDR3 is 13 residues. Germline V CDR1 and CDR2: DFQATT, SNEGSKA (reference sequence). Trimming pared 1 base from V and 0 bases from J, leaving 6 bases between. The CDR3 DNA reads TGCAGTGCTAGAGCGCCCATGAACACTGAAGCTTTCTTT. Amino acid sequence: CSARAPMNTEAFF.

This clonotype was recorded at least ten times. The chain is built from TRBV2 and TRBJ2-7, with TRBD2 matching over 10 bases. V dropped 9 bases and J dropped 4; count of bases not matched to a gene: 6. This CDR3 comprises 13 residues. Germline V gene data show CDR1 as SNHLY and CDR2 as FYNNEI. The chain's CDR3 is CASQTSGSYEQYF. Written as DNA, the CDR3 is TGTGCCAGTCAGACTAGCGGGTCTTACGAGCAGTACTTC. Looking up the rest from reference TRBV2 and TRBJ2-7 gives the full variable domain: EPEVTQTPSHQVTQMGQEVILRCVPISNHLYFYWYRQILGQKVEFLVSFYNNEISEKSEIFDDQFSVERPDGSNFTLKIRSTKLEDSAMYFCASQTSGSYEQYFGPGTRLTVT.

The chain recombines TRBV25-1 with TRBJ1-1; weak D call: TRBD1 (5 bases). CDR1 MGHDK and CDR2 SYGVNS come from the germline V gene. CDR3 size: 11 residues. The CDR3 DNA is TGTGGCGCGGGGCCTTCCGGGGAAGCTTTCTTT. Its protein product is CGAGPSGEAFF. Filled out from reference TRBV25-1 and TRBJ1-1, the complete variable domain reads EADIYQTPRYLVIGTGKKITLECSQTMGHDKMYWYQQDPGMELHLIHYSYGVNSTEKGDLSSESTVSRIRTEHFPLTLESARPSHTSQYLCGAGPSGEAFFGQGTRLTVV.

The chain combines TRBV2 with TRBJ2-1; 7 positions match TRBD2. Per the germline V gene, CDR1 is SNHLY and CDR2 is FYNNEI. J lost 5 bases, V lost 6 bases, and 4 bases had no gene match. This CDR3 comprises 13 residues. CDR3 protein: CASRTSVHNEQFF. The CDR3 DNA reads TGTGCCAGCAGAACTAGCGTACACAATGAGCAGTTCTTC.

The sample holds many counts of this clonotype. The CDR3 region has the DNA TGTGCCAGCAATCGAGCGGGAGGGTTAGAGACCCAGTACTTC. The encoded protein is CASNRAGGLETQYF. The chain recombines TRBV6-2 or TRBV6-3 with TRBJ2-5, with 10 positions matching TRBD2. After removal of 7 bases from V and 4 bases from J, the junction contained 6 bases not matched to a gene. The CDR3 spans 14 residues. Germline lookup yields CDR1 MNHEY and CDR2 SVGEGT.

This clonotype came up once. J is TRBJ1-3 and V is TRBV18, with 12 bases matching TRBD1. The CDR3 consists of 19 residues. Germline V lookup: CDR1 KGHSH, CDR2 LQKENI. V lost 1 base to trimming and J lost 0 bases; unmatched junction nucleotides: 7. CDR3 protein: CASSPRDRGPNNSGNTIYF. CDR3 nucleotides: TGTGCCAGCTCACCACGGGACAGGGGGCCCAACAACTCTGGAAACACCATATATTTT. Supplemented by reference TRBV18 and TRBJ1-3, the full variable domain reads NAGVMQNPRHLVRRRGQEARLRCSPMKGHSHVYWYRQLPEEGLKFMVYLQKENIIDESGMPKERFSAEFPKEGPSILRIQQVVRGDSAAYFCASSPRDRGPNNSGNTIYFGEGSWLTVV.

The chain recombines TRBV18 with TRBJ1-4; tentatively, D is TRBD1 (5 bases). CDR1 KGHSH and CDR2 LQKENI come from the germline V gene. Trimming stripped 4 bases from V and 3 bases from J, with 9 bases between. The CDR3 loop spans 14 amino acids. The CDR3 region is CASSLREANEKLFF. As DNA, the CDR3 is TGTGCCAGCTCACTCAGGGAGGCTAATGAAAAACTGTTTTTT. Full variable domain (rest looked up from reference TRBV18 and TRBJ1-4): NAGVMQNPRHLVRRRGQEARLRCSPMKGHSHVYWYRQLPEEGLKFMVYLQKENIIDESGMPKERFSAEFPKEGPSILRIQQVVRGDSAAYFCASSLREANEKLFFGSGTQLSVL.

In this sample, this clonotype turned up many times. CDR3 region: CASSLIGSAYEQYF. The DNA of the CDR3 is TGTGCCAGCAGCTTAATAGGGAGCGCCTACGAGCAGTACTTC. The chain has TRBV7-2 and TRBJ2-7; tentatively, D is TRBD2 (5 bases). The CDR3 has 14 residues. Germline V gene lookup returns CDR1 SGHTA and CDR2 FQGNSA. Trimming cost V 2 bases and J 2 bases, with 10 bases left between them.

This chain uses TRBV20-1 with TRBJ2-1; 8 nucleotides match TRBD2. V was pared by 2 bases and J by 8 bases, with 5 bases of the junction left unmatched. The CDR3 is 13 amino acids. Germline-derived CDR1 and CDR2 are DFQATT and SNEGSKA (reference sequence). This CDR3 reads CSARIGGAYEQFF. Written as DNA, the CDR3 is TGCAGTGCTAGAATCGGGGGGGCCTATGAGCAGTTCTTC.